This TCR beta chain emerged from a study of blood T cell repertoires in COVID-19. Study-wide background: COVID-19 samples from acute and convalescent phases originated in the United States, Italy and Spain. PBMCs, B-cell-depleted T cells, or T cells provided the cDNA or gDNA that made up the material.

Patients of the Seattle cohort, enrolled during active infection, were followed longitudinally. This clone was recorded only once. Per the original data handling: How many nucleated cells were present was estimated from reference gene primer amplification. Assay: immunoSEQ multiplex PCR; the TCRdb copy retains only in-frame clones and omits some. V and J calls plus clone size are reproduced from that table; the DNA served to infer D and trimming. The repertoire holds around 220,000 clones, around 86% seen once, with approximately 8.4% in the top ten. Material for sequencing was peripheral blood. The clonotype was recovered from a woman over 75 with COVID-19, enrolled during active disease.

CDR3 residues: CASSLRRQRTGELFF. Written as DNA, the CDR3 is TGTGCCAGCAGCTTGAGACGACAGAGAACCGGGGAGCTGTTTTTT. The rearrangement uses TRBV5-4 and TRBJ2-2; possibly TRBD1 for D (5 bases). Trimming removed 1 base from V and 5 bases from J, with 12 bases in between. The CDR3 consists of 15 residues. The germline CDR1 and CDR2 sequences are SGHNT and YYREEE (reference sequence).